This note documents a single TCR beta chain sequence. No antigen is known for it. When sampled, the donors appeared nominally healthy, though they likely had unrecorded immune exposures. The data were obtained in a study of cytomegalovirus exposure and HLA in healthy donors. Primers included in the PCR were 60 Vbeta and 13 Jbeta primers. Measured with immunoSEQ multiplex PCR; TCRdb has only the in-frame clones, and not every one. The data contain roughly 190,000 clones, roughly 86% of them singletons. Study outcomes and limitations: Highest at DRB1 and lowest at HLA-C, TCR association rates differed among HLA loci in a later analysis. Previously analyzed data showed that most TCR beta V segments were productive at a frequency of about 90% or about 30%.

Input material: PBMCs. This TCR came from a woman between 18 and 30 years old in good health and CMV-seronegative.

In DNA, the CDR3 is TGTGCCAGCAAAGAGGGGGGGGGCACCTACGAGCAGTACTTC. Its translation: CASKEGGGTYEQYF. This chain links TRBV28 with TRBJ2-7; maybe TRBD2 (7 bases). CDR1 and CDR2 (germline): MDHEN, SYDVKM. The CDR3 runs to 14 residues. The V end was cut by 7 bases, the J end by 2 bases, with 15 bases between.